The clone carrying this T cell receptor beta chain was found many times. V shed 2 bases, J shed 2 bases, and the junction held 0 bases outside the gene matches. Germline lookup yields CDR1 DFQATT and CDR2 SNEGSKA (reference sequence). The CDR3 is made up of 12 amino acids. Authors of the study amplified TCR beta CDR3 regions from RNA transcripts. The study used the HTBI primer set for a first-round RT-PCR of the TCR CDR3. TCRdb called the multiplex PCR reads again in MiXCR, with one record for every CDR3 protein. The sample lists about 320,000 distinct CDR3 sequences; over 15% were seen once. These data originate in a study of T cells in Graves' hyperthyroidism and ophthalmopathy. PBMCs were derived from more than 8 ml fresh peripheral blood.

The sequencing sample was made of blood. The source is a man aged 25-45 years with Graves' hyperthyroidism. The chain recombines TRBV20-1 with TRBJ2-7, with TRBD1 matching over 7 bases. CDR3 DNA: TGCAGTGCTAGACAGGGGGCCTACGAGCAGTACTTC. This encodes CSARQGAYEQYF.